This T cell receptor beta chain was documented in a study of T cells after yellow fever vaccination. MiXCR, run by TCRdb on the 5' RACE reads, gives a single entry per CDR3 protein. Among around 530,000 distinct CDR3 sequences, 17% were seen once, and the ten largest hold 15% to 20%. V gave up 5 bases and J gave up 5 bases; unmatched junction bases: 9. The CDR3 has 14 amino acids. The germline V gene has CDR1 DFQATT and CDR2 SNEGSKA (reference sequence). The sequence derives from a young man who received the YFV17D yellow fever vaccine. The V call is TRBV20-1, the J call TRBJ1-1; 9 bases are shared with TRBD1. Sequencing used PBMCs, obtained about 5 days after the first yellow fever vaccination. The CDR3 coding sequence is TGCAGTGCTCGAATTGGGACAGGGCGGACTGAAGCTTTCTTT. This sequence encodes CSARIGTGRTEAFF.